This T cell receptor (beta chain) was sequenced for a study of blood T cell repertoires in COVID-19. Study-level information: The United States, Italy and Spain provided the acute and convalescent COVID-19 samples. The analysed material was cDNA or gDNA that came from T cells, B-cell-depleted T cells, or PBMCs.

How the authors handled the data: Amplification with reference gene primers provided the estimates of nucleated cell counts. Assay: immunoSEQ multiplex PCR; the TCRdb copy retains only in-frame clones and omits some. D and trimming were read from the DNA, whereas the V and J calls and clone size are those reported in that table. The table records under 350,000 clones, 80% to 90% of them present only once. The sample taken for sequencing was peripheral blood. The TCR comes from a middle-aged man with acute or convalescent COVID-19.

The CDR3 DNA sequence: TGTGCCAGCAGCCGGACAGGAGAGTACAATGAGCAGTTCTTC. Its translation: CASSRTGEYNEQFF. The rearrangement links TRBV6-5 to TRBJ2-1, with 7 bases matching TRBD1. V gave up 6 bases and J gave up 4 bases; unmatched junction bases: 6. Germline CDR1 is MNHEY and CDR2 is SVGAGI. The CDR3 length is 14 residues.